This entry lists 13 T cell receptor beta chains sequenced from one sample in a study of blood T cell repertoires in COVID-19. The repertoire was sequenced with immunoSEQ multiplex PCR; TCRdb's copy has only in-frame clones and lacks some. The sample lists fewer than 20,000 clones; around nine tenths were seen once. Input material: peripheral blood. The receptors were sampled from a man in his sixties with active COVID-19.

A single count supports this clone. The chain joins TRBV6-6 to TRBJ1-5; 9 bases are a match to TRBD1. Per the germline V gene, CDR1 is MNHNY and CDR2 is SVGAGI (reference sequence). The V gene end was trimmed by 6 bases and the J gene end by 4 bases; junction bases not matched to a gene: 7. The CDR3 consists of 15 residues. For the CDR3, the DNA is TGTGCCAGCAGGGAGACAGGGGGTAGTAATCAGCCCCAGCATTTT. As protein: CASRETGGSNQPQHF.

V usage is TRBV9 and J usage is TRBJ2-1; 10 bases match TRBD2. The CDR3 runs 18 residues. Germline assignment: CDR1 SGDLS and CDR2 YYNGEE. Trimming took 0 bases from V and 11 from J; bases not matched to a gene: 17. The CDR3 DNA reads TGTGCCAGCAGCGTAGACCCTCCGGGAGCGGGGGGGCCTACGCAGCAGTTCTTC. As protein: CASSVDPPGAGGPTQQFF.

In DNA form, the CDR3 reads TGTGCCACCAGCAACAGGGGCTACAATGAGCAGTTCTTC. It is translated as CATSNRGYNEQFF. The rearrangement joins TRBV24-1 to TRBJ2-1, with 7 bases identical to TRBD1. V trimming: 7 bases; J trimming: 3 bases; junction bases outside the gene matches: 2. CDR1 is KGHDR and CDR2 is SFDVKD in the germline V gene. The CDR3 runs 13 residues.

The rearrangement joins TRBV2 to TRBJ2-2, with 9 nucleotides matching TRBD1. The CDR3 is 15 amino acids. Germline CDR1 is SNHLY and CDR2 is FYNNEI. V was pared by 5 bases and J by 5 bases, with 6 bases of the junction left unmatched. CDR3 amino acids: CASSRPGQGTGELFF. DNA for the CDR3: TGTGCCAGCAGTCGACCGGGACAGGGTACCGGGGAGCTGTTTTTT.

This chain connects TRBV5-1 to TRBJ2-3; TRBD2 aligns across 11 bases. The J segment lost 3 bases and the V segment lost 3 bases, leaving 3 bases of the junction unmatched. CDR1 SGHRS and CDR2 YFSETQ come from the germline V gene. CDR3 length: 15 amino acids. CDR3 nucleotides: TGCGCCAGCAGCTCAGTAGCGGGGGGGACAGATACGCAGTATTTT. Translated, it gives CASSSVAGGTDTQYF.

The rearrangement uses TRBV6-1 and TRBJ1-5, with no clear D. This CDR3 is built from 18 residues. Trimming removed 2 bases from V and 0 bases from J, with 17 bases in between. CDR1 and CDR2 (germline): MNHNS, SASEGT. DNA of the CDR3: TGTGCCAGCAGTGAATACCCCCCGGGTATAAATAGCAATCAGCCCCAGCATTTT. This encodes CASSEYPPGINSNQPQHF.

V and J are TRBV18 and TRBJ1-1; 8 bases map to TRBD1. Germline-derived CDR1 and CDR2 are KGHSH and LQKENI. The J segment lost 3 bases and the V segment lost 3 bases, leaving 9 bases of the junction unmatched. This CDR3 is built from 16 residues. CDR3 in DNA: TGTGCCAGCTCACCGCGTGACAGGGGAGGGTACACTGAAGCTTTCTTT. Encoded protein: CASSPRDRGGYTEAFF.

The chain links TRBV2 to TRBJ1-2; weak D call: TRBD1 (5 bases). This CDR3 is built from 15 residues. V dropped 2 bases and J dropped 6 bases, with 16 bases sitting between them. Germline lookup yields CDR1 SNHLY and CDR2 FYNNEI. The DNA of the CDR3 is TGTGCCAGCAGTGAACAAGGTGGGGCAGGGCATGGCTACACCTTC. This sequence encodes CASSEQGGAGHGYTF.

The J gene is TRBJ2-2, the V gene TRBV27; D gene ambiguous. The CDR3 spans 14 residues. Trimming stripped 5 bases from V and 1 base from J, with 8 bases between. Germline assignment: CDR1 MNHEY and CDR2 SMNVEV (reference sequence). Here the CDR3 DNA reads TGTGCCAGCAGTCTCGCCGGGAACACCGGGGAGCTGTTTTTT. Translating gives CASSLAGNTGELFF.

The chain links TRBV6-5 to TRBJ1-2, with TRBD1 identical over 8 bases. The V and J ends lost 6 bases and 4 bases, in that order; junction bases with no gene match: 4. Germline lookup yields CDR1 MNHEY and CDR2 SVGAGI. The CDR3 is made up of 13 amino acids. CDR3 nucleotides: TGTGCCAGCAGCAGCAGGGGGCGCTATGGCTACACCTTC. It is translated as CASSSRGRYGYTF.

The V call is TRBV11-2, the J call TRBJ2-4; D remains unclear. The V end was cut by 0 bases, the J end by 0 bases, with 6 bases between. The germline gives CDR1 SGHAT, CDR2 FQNNGV. This CDR3 comprises 15 residues. The CDR3 loop reads CASSLDQVAKNIQYF. The CDR3 bases are TGTGCCAGCAGCTTAGATCAGGTAGCCAAAAACATTCAGTACTTC.

The V call is TRBV11-2, the J call TRBJ1-3; no definite D call. In germline, CDR1 is SGHAT, CDR2 FQNNGV. Trimming removed 8 bases at V and 1 base at J, with 9 bases between. CDR3 length equals 13 residues. The CDR3 bases are TGTGCCAGCCGGGAAGGGTCTGGAAACACCATATATTTT. Protein sequence: CASREGSGNTIYF.

A single count supports this clone. CDR3 loop: CASSPQGASTNEKLFF. The CDR3, as DNA: TGTGCCAGTAGTCCACAGGGGGCATCGACTAATGAAAAACTGTTTTTT. The rearrangement joins TRBV19 to TRBJ1-4, with 9 bases fitting TRBD1. The V and J ends lost 5 bases and 2 bases, in that order; junction bases with no gene match: 6. Germline CDR1 reads LNHDA; CDR2 reads SQIVND (reference sequence). CDR3 length: 16 amino acids.